This T cell receptor beta chain originates from a study of T cell changes during pregnancy in multiple sclerosis. V shed 6 bases and J 4 bases; nucleotides not matched to a gene: 5. The CDR3 is 15 residues long. CDR1 and CDR2 (germline): MNHEY, SMNVEV (reference sequence). TCRdb keeps only in-frame clones here, not all; method: immunoSEQ multiplex PCR. The sample includes roughly 52,000 clones, approximately 92% of them seen just once. This chain uses TRBV27 with TRBJ2-2; the match to TRBD2 covers 10 bases. The sequence derives from a female donor with multiple sclerosis, enrolled in a pregnancy study. The sample here was CD4+ T cells from peripheral blood mononuclear cells, taken in the third trimester of pregnancy. The CDR3 DNA is TGTGCCAGCAGCCTTCTAGCGGGGGTCACCGGGGAGCTGTTTTTT. Protein: CASSLLAGVTGELFF.